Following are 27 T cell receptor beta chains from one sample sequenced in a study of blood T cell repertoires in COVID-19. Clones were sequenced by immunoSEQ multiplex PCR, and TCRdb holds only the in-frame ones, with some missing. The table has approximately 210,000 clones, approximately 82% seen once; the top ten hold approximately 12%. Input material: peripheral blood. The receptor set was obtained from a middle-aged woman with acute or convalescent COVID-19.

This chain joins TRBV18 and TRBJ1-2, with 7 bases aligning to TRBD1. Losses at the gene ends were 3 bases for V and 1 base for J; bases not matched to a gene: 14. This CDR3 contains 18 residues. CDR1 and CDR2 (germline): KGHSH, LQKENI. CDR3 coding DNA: TGTGCCAGCTCACCGACCACAGGGGCCGCCGGGGGTAACTATGGCTACACCTTC. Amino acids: CASSPTTGAAGGNYGYTF.

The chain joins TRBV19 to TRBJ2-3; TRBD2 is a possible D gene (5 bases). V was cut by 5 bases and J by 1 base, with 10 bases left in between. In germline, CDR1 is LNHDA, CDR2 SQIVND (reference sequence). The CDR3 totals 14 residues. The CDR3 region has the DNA TGTGCCAGTAGTTCATCAGCGGGCACAGATACGCAGTATTTT. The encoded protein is CASSSSAGTDTQYF.

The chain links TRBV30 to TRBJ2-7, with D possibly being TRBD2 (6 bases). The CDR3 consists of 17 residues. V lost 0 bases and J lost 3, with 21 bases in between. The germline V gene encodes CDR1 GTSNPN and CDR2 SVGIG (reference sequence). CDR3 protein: CAWSVPRGRAPFYEQYF. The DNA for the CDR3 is TGTGCCTGGAGTGTACCGCGGGGCAGGGCCCCTTTCTACGAGCAGTACTTC.

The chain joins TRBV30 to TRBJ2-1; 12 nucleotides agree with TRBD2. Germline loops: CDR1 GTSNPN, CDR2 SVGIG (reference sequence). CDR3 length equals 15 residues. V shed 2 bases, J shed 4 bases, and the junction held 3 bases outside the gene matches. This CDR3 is CAWSLGLAGYNEQFF. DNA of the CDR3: TGTGCCTGGAGTTTAGGACTAGCGGGATACAATGAGCAGTTCTTC. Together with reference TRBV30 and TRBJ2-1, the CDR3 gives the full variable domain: SQTIHQWPATLVQPVGSPLSLECTVEGTSNPNLYWYRQAAGRGLQLLFYSVGIGQISSEVPQNLSASRPQDRQFILSSKKLLLSDSGFYLCAWSLGLAGYNEQFFGPGTRLTVL.

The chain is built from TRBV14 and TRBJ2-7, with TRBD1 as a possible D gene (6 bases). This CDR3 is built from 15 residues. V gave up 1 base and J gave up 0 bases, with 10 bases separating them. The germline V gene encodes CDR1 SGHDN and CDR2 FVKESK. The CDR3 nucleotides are TGTGCCAGCAGCCAAGTCTTCAGGGGCTCCTACGAGCAGTACTTC. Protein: CASSQVFRGSYEQYF.

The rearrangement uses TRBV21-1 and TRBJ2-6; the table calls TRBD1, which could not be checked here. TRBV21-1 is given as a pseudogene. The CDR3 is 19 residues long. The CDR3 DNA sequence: TGTGCCAGCAGCGCGACCCGGGACAGGGGGAGCTCTGGGGCCAACGTCCTGACTTTC. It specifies CASSATRDRGSSGANVLTF.

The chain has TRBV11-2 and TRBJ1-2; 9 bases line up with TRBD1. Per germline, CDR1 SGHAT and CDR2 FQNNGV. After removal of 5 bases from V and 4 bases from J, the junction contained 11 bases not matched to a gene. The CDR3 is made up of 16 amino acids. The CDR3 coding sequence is TGTGCCAGCAGCCACATAACAGGGGGCAGTGCCTATGGCTACACCTTC. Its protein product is CASSHITGGSAYGYTF. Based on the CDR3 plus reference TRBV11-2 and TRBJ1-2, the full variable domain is EAGVAQSPRYKIIEKRQSVAFWCNPISGHATLYWYQQILGQGPKLLIQFQNNGVVDDSQLPKDRFSAERLKGVDSTLKIQPAKLEDSAVYLCASSHITGGSAYGYTFGSGTRLTVV.

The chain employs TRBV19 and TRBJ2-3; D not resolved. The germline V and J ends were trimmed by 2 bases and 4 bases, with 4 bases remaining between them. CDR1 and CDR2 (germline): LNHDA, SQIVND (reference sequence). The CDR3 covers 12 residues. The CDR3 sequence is CASSIRSDTQYF. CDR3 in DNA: TGTGCCAGTAGTATACGGTCAGATACGCAGTATTTT.

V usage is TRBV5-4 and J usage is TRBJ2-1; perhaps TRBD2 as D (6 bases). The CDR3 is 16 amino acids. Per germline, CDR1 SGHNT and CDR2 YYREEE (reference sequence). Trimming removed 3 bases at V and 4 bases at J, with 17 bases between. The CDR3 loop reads CASSSTGRKAYNEQFF. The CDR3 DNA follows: TGTGCCAGCAGCTCTACCGGGAGAAAGGCGTACAATGAGCAGTTCTTC.

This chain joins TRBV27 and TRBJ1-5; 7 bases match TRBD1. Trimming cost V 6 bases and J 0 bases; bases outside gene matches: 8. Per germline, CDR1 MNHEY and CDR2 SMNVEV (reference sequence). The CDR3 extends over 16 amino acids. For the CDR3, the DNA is TGTGCCAGCAGCCGAAGGGGACAGTCTAGCAATCAGCCCCAGCATTTT. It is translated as CASSRRGQSSNQPQHF.

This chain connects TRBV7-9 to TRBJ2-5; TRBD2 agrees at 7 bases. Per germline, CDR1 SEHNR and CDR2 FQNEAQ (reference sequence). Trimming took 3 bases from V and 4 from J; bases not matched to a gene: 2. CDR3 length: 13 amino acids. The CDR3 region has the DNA TGTGCCAGCAGCTTGAGCGGGGTAGAGACCCAGTACTTC. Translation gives CASSLSGVETQYF. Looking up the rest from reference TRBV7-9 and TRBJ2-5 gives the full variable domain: DTGVSQNPRHKITKRGQNVTFRCDPISEHNRLYWYRQTLGQGPEFLTYFQNEAQLEKSRLLSDRFSAERPKGSFSTLEIQRTEQGDSAMYLCASSLSGVETQYFGPGTRLLVL.

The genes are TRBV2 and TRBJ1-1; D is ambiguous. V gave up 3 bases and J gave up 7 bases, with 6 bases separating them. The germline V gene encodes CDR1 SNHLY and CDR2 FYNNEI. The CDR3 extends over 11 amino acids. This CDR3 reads CASSEGNEAFF. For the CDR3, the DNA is TGTGCCAGCAGTGAGGGCAATGAAGCTTTCTTT.

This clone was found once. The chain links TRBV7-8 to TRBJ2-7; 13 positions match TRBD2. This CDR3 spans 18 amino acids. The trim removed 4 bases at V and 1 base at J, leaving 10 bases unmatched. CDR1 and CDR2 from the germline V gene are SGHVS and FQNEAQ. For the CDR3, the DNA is TGTGCCAGCAGCTCTGGACTAGCGGGGGTTAAGAGGTCCTACGAGCAGTACTTC. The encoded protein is CASSSGLAGVKRSYEQYF.

The CDR3 DNA is TGTGCCAGCAGATCGTCTGTGAACACTGAAGCTTTCTTT. It is translated as CASRSSVNTEAFF. The rearrangement uses TRBV6-5 and TRBJ1-1; D uncertain. V dropped 6 bases and J dropped 0 bases, with 8 bases sitting between them. Germline V gene data show CDR1 as MNHEY and CDR2 as SVGAGI. The CDR3 contains 13 residues.

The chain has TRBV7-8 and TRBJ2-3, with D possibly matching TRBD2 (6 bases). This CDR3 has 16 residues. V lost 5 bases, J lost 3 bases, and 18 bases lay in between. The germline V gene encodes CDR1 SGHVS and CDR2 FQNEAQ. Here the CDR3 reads CASSPLAGGQTDTQYF. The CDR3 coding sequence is TGTGCCAGCAGCCCGTTAGCTGGAGGGCAAACAGATACGCAGTATTTT.

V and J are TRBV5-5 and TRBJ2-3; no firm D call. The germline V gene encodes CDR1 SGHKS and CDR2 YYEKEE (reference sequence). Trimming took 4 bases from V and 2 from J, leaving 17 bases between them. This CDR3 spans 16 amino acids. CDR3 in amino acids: CASSLDLRSVTDTQYF. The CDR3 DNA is TGTGCCAGCAGCCTGGACCTCCGCAGTGTCACAGATACGCAGTATTTT.

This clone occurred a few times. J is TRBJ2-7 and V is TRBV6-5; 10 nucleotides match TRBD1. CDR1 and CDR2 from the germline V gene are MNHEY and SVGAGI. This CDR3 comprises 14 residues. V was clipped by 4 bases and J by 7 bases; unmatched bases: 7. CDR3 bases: TGTGCCAGCAGTTCGACAGGGGGCACGAGGGAGCAGTACTTC. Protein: CASSSTGGTREQYF.

CDR3 nucleotides: TGTGCCAGCAGCTTGGTGGGCGGGAGCTCCTACAATGAGCAGTTCTTC. It is translated as CASSLVGGSSYNEQFF. This sequence joins TRBV7-2 and TRBJ2-1; 7 bases are a match to TRBD2. The CDR3 consists of 16 residues. V lost 3 bases to trimming and J lost 0 bases; unmatched junction nucleotides: 5. Per the germline V gene, CDR1 is SGHTA and CDR2 is FQGNSA.

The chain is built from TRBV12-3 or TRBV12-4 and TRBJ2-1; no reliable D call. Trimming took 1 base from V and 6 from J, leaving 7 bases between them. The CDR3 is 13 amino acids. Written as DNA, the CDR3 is TGTGCCAGCAGTTTAGTTCCGGGCAATGAGCAGTTCTTC. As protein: CASSLVPGNEQFF.

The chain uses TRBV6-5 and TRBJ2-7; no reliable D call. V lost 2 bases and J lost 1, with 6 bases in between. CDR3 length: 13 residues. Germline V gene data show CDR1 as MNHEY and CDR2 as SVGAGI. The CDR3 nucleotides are TGTGCCAGCAGTTACGGAGCTTCCTACGAGCAGTACTTC. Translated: CASSYGASYEQYF.

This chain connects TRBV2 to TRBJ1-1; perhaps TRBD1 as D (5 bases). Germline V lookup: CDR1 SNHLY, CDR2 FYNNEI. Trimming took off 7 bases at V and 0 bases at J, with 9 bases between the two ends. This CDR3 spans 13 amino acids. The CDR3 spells CASKQQVNTEAFF. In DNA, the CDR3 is TGTGCCAGCAAACAACAGGTGAACACTGAAGCTTTCTTT. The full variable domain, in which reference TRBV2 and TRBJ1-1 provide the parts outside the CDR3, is EPEVTQTPSHQVTQMGQEVILRCVPISNHLYFYWYRQILGQKVEFLVSFYNNEISEKSEIFDDQFSVERPDGSNFTLKIRSTKLEDSAMYFCASKQQVNTEAFFGQGTRLTVV.

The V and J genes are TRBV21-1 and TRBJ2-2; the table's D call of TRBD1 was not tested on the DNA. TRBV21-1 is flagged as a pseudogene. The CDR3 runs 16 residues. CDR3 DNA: TGTGCCAGCAGCAAAGGACAGGTGGTTAACACCGGGGAGCTGTTTTTT. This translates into CASSKGQVVNTGELFF.

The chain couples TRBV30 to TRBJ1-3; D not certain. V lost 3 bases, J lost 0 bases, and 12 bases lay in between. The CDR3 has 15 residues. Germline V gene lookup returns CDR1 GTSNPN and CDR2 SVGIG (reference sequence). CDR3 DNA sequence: TGTGCCTGGAGCCCAGAAATTTTCTCTGGAAACACCATATATTTT. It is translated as CAWSPEIFSGNTIYF.

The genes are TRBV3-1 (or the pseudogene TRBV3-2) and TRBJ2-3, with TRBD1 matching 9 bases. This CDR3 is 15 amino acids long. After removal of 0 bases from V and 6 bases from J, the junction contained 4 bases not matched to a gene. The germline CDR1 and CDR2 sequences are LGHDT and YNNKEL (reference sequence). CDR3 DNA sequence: TGTGCCAGCAGCCAAGATGGGACAGGGAAGGATACGCAGTATTTT. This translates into CASSQDGTGKDTQYF.

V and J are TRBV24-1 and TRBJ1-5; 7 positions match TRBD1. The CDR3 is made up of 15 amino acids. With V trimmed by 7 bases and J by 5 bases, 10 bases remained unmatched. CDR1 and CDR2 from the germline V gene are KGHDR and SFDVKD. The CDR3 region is CATRGKQGTHQPQHF. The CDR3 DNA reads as TGTGCCACCAGGGGAAAACAGGGGACCCATCAGCCCCAGCATTTT.

CDR3 region: CAWSVLRAGDEQFF. The CDR3 bases are TGTGCCTGGAGTGTACTGAGGGCAGGAGATGAGCAGTTCTTC. This chain connects TRBV30 to TRBJ2-1; perhaps TRBD2 as D (5 bases). The CDR3 length is 14 residues. Trimming left V 0 bases short and J 8 bases short, with 14 bases between. CDR1 GTSNPN and CDR2 SVGIG come from the germline V gene (reference sequence).

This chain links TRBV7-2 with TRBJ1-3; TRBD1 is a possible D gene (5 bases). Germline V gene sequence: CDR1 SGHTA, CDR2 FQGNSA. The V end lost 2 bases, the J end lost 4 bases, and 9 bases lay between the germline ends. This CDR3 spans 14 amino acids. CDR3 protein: CASSLMGGGNTIYF. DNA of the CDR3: TGTGCCAGCAGCTTAATGGGGGGAGGAAACACCATATATTTT.